This TCR beta chain is drawn from a study of CDR3 diversity in severe acne. The CDR3 loop spans 16 amino acids. Trimming removed 0 bases from V and 0 bases from J, with 10 bases in between. Germline V CDR1 and CDR2: MNHEY, SVGEGT. This clonotype was observed many times. TCRdb re-called the PCR reads through MiXCR, storing one row per CDR3 protein. The table has 97,000 or so distinct CDR3 sequences, roughly half seen once; the top ten hold around 12%. The rearrangement links TRBV6-2 or TRBV6-3 to TRBJ2-3; D not resolved. Sequencing used blood. This TCR came from a male donor with acne. The CDR3 DNA reads TGTGCCAGCAGTTACTCGAAAACATGGAGCACAGATACGCAGTATTTT. This sequence encodes CASSYSKTWSTDTQYF.